A selection of T cell receptor beta chains follows, all from one sample in a study of blood T cell repertoires in COVID-19. Using immunoSEQ multiplex PCR, the repertoire was profiled, and TCRdb retains in-frame clones only, with some absent. The sample shows roughly 380,000 clones, approximately 91% of them seen only once. Sequences were obtained from peripheral blood. The source of these receptors is a middle-aged woman with COVID-19, enrolled during active disease. CDR3s include the opening cysteine and the closing phenylalanine or tryptophan. A D gene is named only where the DNA matches it firmly. Only part of the rows carry a size: once, few, many, or a class if the clone is expanded.

>TRBD1|TRBV27|-|TRBJ2-7
CASSRSPGTANYEQYF
TGTGCCAGCAGTAGGTCCCCCGGGACAGCAAACTACGAGCAGTACTTC
>TRBD2|TRBV15|-|TRBJ2-1
CATSARTGLASYNEQFF
TGTGCCACCAGCGCTCGGACGGGACTAGCCTCCTACAATGAGCAGTTCTTC
>-|TRBV24-1|-|TRBJ1-2
CATSDSGRNYGYTF
TGTGCCACCAGTGATTCGGGAAGGAACTATGGCTACACCTTC
>-|TRBV7-9|-|TRBJ1-4
CASSDRQSNEKLFF
TGTGCCAGCAGCGACAGGCAGTCTAATGAAAAACTGTTTTTT
>TRBD1|TRBV2|-|TRBJ2-1
CANTRDRENEQFF
TGTGCCAACACCCGGGACAGGGAGAATGAGCAGTTCTTC
>TRBD2|TRBV5-1|-|TRBJ2-3
CASSQGLAGSTDTQYF
TGCGCCAGCAGCCAGGGACTAGCGGGATCCACAGATACGCAGTATTTT
>-|TRBV20-1|-|TRBJ2-5
CSAGMGETQYF
TGCAGTGCCGGGATGGGCGAGACCCAGTACTTC
>-|TRBV2|once|TRBJ1-2
CASSSPPRGYTF
TGTGCCAGCAGTTCCCCCCCGCGTGGCTACACCTTC
>TRBD1|TRBV29-1|-|TRBJ2-7
CSVDSDRVGSEQYF
TGCAGCGTGGACTCGGACAGGGTTGGAAGCGAGCAGTACTTC
>TRBD1|TRBV5-4|-|TRBJ1-1
CASSLGQGTMNTEAFF
TGTGCCAGCAGCTTGGGACAGGGAACCATGAACACTGAAGCTTTCTTT
>TRBD2|TRBV6-2/TRBV6-3|-|TRBJ2-1
CASSYSGLAGNEQFF
TGTGCCAGCAGTTACTCCGGACTAGCGGGAAATGAGCAGTTCTTC
>-|TRBV5-8|-|TRBJ1-1
CASSFVSNTEAFF
TGTGCCAGCAGCTTTGTCTCGAACACTGAAGCTTTCTTT
>-|TRBV5-5|-|TRBJ2-7
CASSLAGEGYYEQYF
TGTGCCAGCAGCTTGGCAGGGGAGGGGTACTACGAGCAGTACTTC
>TRBD1|TRBV7-2|-|TRBJ2-7
CASSARTGVTYEQYF
TGTGCCAGCAGCGCCAGGACAGGAGTGACGTACGAGCAGTACTTC
>-|TRBV21-1|-|TRBJ1-4
CASSNRDEKPPNEKLFF
TGTGCCAGCAGCAACCGCGATGAGAAGCCGCCTAATGAAAAACTGTTTTTT
>TRBD1|TRBV15|few|TRBJ1-1
CATSRDRGNTEAFF
TGTGCCACCAGCAGGGACAGGGGGAACACTGAAGCTTTCTTT
>-|TRBV6-5|-|TRBJ2-2
CASKRRGRDTGELFF
TGTGCCAGCAAACGGCGGGGCAGGGACACCGGGGAGCTGTTTTTT
>-|TRBV12-3/TRBV12-4|-|TRBJ1-3
CASRQSGNTIYF
TGTGCCAGCAGACAATCCGGAAACACCATATATTTT
>-|TRBV18|-|TRBJ1-2
CASSPKGGGNYGYTF
TGTGCCAGCTCCCCTAAGGGAGGGGGTAACTATGGCTACACCTTC
>TRBD2|TRBV4-1|-|TRBJ2-3
CASSRSLAGGTDTQYF
TGCGCCAGCAGCCGCTCACTAGCGGGGGGGACAGATACGCAGTATTTT
>-|TRBV19|once|TRBJ1-5
CASSMRVGQYNQPQHF
TGTGCCAGTAGTATGCGGGTAGGACAGTACAATCAGCCCCAGCATTTT
>-|TRBV4-3|-|TRBJ1-1
CASSQDWGSDTEAFF
TGCGCCAGCAGCCAAGATTGGGGCTCGGACACTGAAGCTTTCTTT
>TRBD1|TRBV27|-|TRBJ1-2
CASSFFRQGVFYGYTF
TGTGCCAGCAGTTTTTTCCGACAGGGGGTTTTTTATGGCTACACCTTC
>TRBD1|TRBV5-1|-|TRBJ1-2
CASSPGTGGAYTF
TGCGCCAGCAGCCCTGGGACAGGGGGCGCCTACACCTTC
>-|TRBV18|-|TRBJ2-1
CASSPSRGFRGGDEQFF
TGTGCCAGCTCACCAAGTCGAGGGTTCCGAGGGGGGGATGAGCAGTTCTTC
>-|TRBV28|-|TRBJ2-5
CASSPYYSKETQYF
TGTGCCAGCAGTCCATATTACAGTAAAGAGACCCAGTACTTC
>-|TRBV27|-|TRBJ1-2
CASSSGGGNYGYTF
TGTGCCAGCAGTTCGGGCGGGGGTAACTATGGCTACACCTTC
>-|TRBV21-1|-|TRBJ1-5
CASSRKGGRSWKNQPQHF
TGTGCCAGCAGCCGCAAGGGGGGGCGGTCTTGGAAAAATCAGCCCCAGCATTTT
>-|TRBV30|-|TRBJ1-3
CAWSPQGGNTIYF
TGTGCCTGGAGTCCCCAGGGCGGAAACACCATATATTTT
>-|TRBV12-2|-|TRBJ1-2
CASRFKGLDGYTF
TGTGCAAGTCGCTTTAAGGGACTGGATGGCTACACCTTC
>TRBD1|TRBV29-1|-|TRBJ2-1
CSVHGQGMFYNEQFF
TGCAGCGTTCACGGACAGGGGATGTTTTACAATGAGCAGTTCTTC
>-|TRBV6-2/TRBV6-3|few|TRBJ1-2
CASSYSGGRGGRGYTF
TGTGCCAGCAGTTACTCGGGAGGGCGTGGAGGTAGAGGCTACACCTTC
>-|TRBV27|once|TRBJ2-7
CASSLLSRFYEQYF
TGTGCCAGCAGTTTATTATCTAGGTTCTACGAGCAGTACTTC
>TRBD2|TRBV6-5|few|TRBJ2-3
CASSLAAYTDTQYF
TGTGCCAGCAGCCTAGCGGCGTACACAGATACGCAGTATTTT
>TRBD2|TRBV7-2|-|TRBJ2-7
CASSPRGGAYEQYF
TGTGCCAGCAGCCCTCGGGGGGGAGCCTACGAGCAGTACTTC
>-|TRBV6-5|once|TRBJ1-2
CASSYSRFRAWGYTF
TGTGCCAGCAGTTACTCGAGGTTCAGGGCTTGGGGCTACACCTTC
>TRBD1|TRBV24-1|once|TRBJ1-2
CATSEGGQGAGYGYTF
TGTGCCACCAGTGAGGGGGGACAGGGGGCTGGCTATGGCTACACCTTC
>TRBD2|TRBV10-2|-|TRBJ2-2
CASSILAAGELFF
TGCGCCAGCAGTATCCTAGCGGCCGGGGAGCTGTTTTTT
>TRBD1|TRBV18|-|TRBJ1-1
CASSSTGENIEAFF
TGTGCCAGCTCGTCGACAGGGGAGAACATTGAAGCTTTCTTT
>TRBD1|TRBV11-3|-|TRBJ2-5
CASSQGAEETQYF
TGTGCCAGCAGCCAGGGGGCTGAAGAGACCCAGTACTTC
>TRBD1|TRBV27|-|TRBJ1-3
CASSSTGERNTIYF
TGTGCCAGCAGTTCTACAGGGGAAAGAAACACCATATATTTT
>-|TRBV28|-|TRBJ1-2
CASSTVYGYTF
TGTGCCAGCAGTACTGTTTATGGCTACACCTTC
>TRBD1|TRBV5-1|once|TRBJ1-1
CASSHSRGMITEAFF
TGCGCCAGCAGCCATTCCAGGGGGATGATCACTGAAGCTTTCTTT
>-|TRBV5-5|-|TRBJ1-5
CASSPNLYSNQPQHF
TGTGCCAGCAGCCCTAACTTATATAGCAATCAGCCCCAGCATTTT
>-|TRBV6-6|few|TRBJ1-4
CASSPTVTNEKLFF
TGTGCCAGCAGCCCCACAGTGACTAATGAAAAACTGTTTTTT
>-|TRBV7-2|-|TRBJ1-3
CASSLSGTPSSGNTIYF
TGTGCCAGCAGCTTATCCGGGACACCAAGCTCTGGAAACACCATATATTTT
>TRBD1|TRBV28|-|TRBJ2-7
CASSPPGTEYEQYF
TGTGCCAGCAGTCCACCCGGGACAGAGTACGAGCAGTACTTC
>TRBD1|TRBV29-1|-|TRBJ2-6
CSVENQGVVSGANVLTF
TGCAGCGTTGAAAATCAGGGGGTAGTGTCTGGGGCCAACGTCCTGACTTTC
>-|TRBV5-6|-|TRBJ1-2
CASSLVGDWYGYTF
TGTGCCAGCAGCTTGGTAGGGGATTGGTATGGCTACACCTTC